The following is a T cell receptor beta chain sequence with its context. Its antigen is unknown. The sample belongs to a study of vaccination and CD4 T cells after COVID-19. Study as a whole: By nasal swab PCR, the convalescent patients were SARS-CoV-2 positive, with 9 or 10 mild cases and one severe. Overlapping peptides covering the spike proteins of SARS-CoV-2, HCoV-NL63, HCoV-OC43 and HCoV-229E were added to stimulate cells.

The V and J ends lost 9 bases and 7 bases respectively, with 18 bases between them. There are 14 residues in the CDR3. Germline V gene sequence: CDR1 LNHDA, CDR2 SQIVND (reference sequence). Cultured CD4+ T-cell DNA underwent Oncomine TCR Beta short-read sequencing. TCRdb fed the PCR reads into MiXCR, producing one record per CDR3 protein. The sample records about 12,000 distinct CDR3 sequences, 45% to 55% being singletons. Treatment in this sample: approximately 10-day PBMC culture with coronavirus spike peptide pools or control peptides (ViraFEST assay). By negative selection, CD4+ T cells were isolated once culture had run for nine to ten days.

The sequence came from a human donor who had recovered from COVID-19. Sequencing was performed on CD4+ T cells from blood, cultured in vitro. The V gene is TRBV19, the J gene TRBJ2-2; D call uncertain. Here the CDR3 DNA reads TGTGCCAGCAGAATAGACGGAGTCCACGGGGAGCTGTTTTTT. Translating it yields CASRIDGVHGELFF.